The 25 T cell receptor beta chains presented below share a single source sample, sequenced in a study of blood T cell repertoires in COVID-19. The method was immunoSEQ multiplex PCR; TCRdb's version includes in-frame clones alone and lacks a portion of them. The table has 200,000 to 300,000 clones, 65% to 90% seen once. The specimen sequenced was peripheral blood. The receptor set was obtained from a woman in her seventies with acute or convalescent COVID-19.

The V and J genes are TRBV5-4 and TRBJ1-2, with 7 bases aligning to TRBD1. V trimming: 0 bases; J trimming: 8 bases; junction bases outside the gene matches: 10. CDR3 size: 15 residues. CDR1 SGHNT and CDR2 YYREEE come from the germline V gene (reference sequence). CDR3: CASSLGQGGLGGYTF. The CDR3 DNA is TGTGCCAGCAGCTTGGGACAGGGTGGTTTAGGAGGCTACACCTTC.

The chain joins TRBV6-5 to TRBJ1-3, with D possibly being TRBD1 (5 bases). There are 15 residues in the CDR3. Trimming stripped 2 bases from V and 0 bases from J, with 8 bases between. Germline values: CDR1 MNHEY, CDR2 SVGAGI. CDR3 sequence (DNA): TGTGCCAGCAGTTACGCGGGGGGCTCTGGAAACACCATATATTTT. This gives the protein CASSYAGGSGNTIYF.

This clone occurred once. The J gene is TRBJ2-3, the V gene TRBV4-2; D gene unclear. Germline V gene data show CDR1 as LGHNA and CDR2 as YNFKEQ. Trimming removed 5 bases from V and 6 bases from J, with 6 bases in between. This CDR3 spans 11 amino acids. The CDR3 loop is CASSFEDTQYF. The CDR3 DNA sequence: TGTGCCAGCAGCTTTGAGGATACGCAGTATTTT.

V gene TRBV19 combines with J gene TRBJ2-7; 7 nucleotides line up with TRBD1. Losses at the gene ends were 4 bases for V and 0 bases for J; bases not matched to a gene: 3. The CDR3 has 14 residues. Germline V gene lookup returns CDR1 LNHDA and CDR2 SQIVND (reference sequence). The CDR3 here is CASSRGQSSYEQYF. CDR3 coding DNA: TGTGCCAGTAGTAGGGGACAGAGCTCCTACGAGCAGTACTTC.

The DNA of the CDR3 is TGTGCCAGCAGCTCGCGACAGGACCGGGACTATGGCTACACCTTC. This encodes CASSSRQDRDYGYTF. V usage is TRBV7-8 and J usage is TRBJ1-2, with D perhaps TRBD1 (6 bases). There are 15 residues in the CDR3. Trimming shortened V by 4 bases and J by 3 bases, and 15 bases separated the two germline ends. Germline values: CDR1 SGHVS, CDR2 FQNEAQ.

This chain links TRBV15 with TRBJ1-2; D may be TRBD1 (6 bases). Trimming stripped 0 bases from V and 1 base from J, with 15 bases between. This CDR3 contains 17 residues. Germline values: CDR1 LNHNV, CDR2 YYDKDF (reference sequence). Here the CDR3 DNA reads TGTGCCACCAGCAGAGATCCCGGTACAGGGCGTAACTATGGCTACACCTTC. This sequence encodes CATSRDPGTGRNYGYTF.

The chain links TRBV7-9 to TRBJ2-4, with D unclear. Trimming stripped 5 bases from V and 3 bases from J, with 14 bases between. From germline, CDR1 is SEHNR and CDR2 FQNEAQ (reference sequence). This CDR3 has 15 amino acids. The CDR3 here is CASSAHGSGKNIQYF. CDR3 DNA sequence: TGTGCCAGCAGCGCCCACGGATCGGGCAAAAACATTCAGTACTTC.

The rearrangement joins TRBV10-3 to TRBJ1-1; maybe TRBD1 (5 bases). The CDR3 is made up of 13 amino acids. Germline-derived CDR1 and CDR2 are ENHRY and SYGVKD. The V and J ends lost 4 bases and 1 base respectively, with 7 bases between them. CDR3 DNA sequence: TGTGCCATCAGTGCCGGACAGAACACTGAAGCTTTCTTT. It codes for CAISAGQNTEAFF.

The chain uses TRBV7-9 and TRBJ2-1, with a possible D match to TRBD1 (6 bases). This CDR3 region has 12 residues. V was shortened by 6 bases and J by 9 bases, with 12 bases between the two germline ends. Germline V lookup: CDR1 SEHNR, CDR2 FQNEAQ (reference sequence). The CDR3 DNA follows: TGTGCCAGCAGGAGGGAAGGGGGTGAGCAGTTCTTC. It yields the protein CASRREGGEQFF.

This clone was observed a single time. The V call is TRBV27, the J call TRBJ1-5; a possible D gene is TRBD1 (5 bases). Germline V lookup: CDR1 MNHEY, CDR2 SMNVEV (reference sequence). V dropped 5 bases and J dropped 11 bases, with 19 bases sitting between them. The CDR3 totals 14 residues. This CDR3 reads CASSPVRGSRSQHF. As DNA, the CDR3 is TGTGCCAGCAGTCCAGTAAGGGGTTCTAGGTCCCAGCATTTT.

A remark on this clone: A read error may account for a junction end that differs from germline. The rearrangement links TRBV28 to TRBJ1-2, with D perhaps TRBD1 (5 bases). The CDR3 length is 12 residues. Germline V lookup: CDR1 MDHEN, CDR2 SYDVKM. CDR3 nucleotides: TGTGCCAGCAGTCCCCCGTATCGGGACTTTATCTTC. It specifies CASSPPYRDFIF.

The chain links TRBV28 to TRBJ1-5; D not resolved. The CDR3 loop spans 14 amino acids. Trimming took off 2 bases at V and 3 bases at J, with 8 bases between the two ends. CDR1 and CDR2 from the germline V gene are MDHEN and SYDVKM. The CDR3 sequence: CASSLASFNQPQHF. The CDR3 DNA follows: TGTGCCAGCAGTTTAGCCAGTTTCAATCAGCCCCAGCATTTT.

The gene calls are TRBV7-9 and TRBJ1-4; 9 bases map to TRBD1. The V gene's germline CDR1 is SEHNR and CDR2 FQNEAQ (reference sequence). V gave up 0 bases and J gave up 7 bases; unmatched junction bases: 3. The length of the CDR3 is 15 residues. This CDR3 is CASSLAHRGPEKLFF. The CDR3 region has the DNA TGTGCCAGCAGCTTAGCTCACAGGGGGCCTGAAAAACTGTTTTTT.

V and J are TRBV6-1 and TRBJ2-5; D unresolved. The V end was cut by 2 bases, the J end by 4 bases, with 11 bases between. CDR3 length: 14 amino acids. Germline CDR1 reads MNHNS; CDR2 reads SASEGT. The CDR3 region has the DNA TGTGCCAGCAGTGAAATGAGGCCCCCAGAGACCCAGTACTTC. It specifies CASSEMRPPETQYF.

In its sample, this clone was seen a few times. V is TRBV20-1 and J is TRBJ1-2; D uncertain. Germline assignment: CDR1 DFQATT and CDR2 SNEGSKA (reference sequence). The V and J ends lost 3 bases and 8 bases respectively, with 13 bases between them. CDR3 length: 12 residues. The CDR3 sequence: CSASATREGYTF. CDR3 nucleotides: TGCAGTGCTAGTGCCACCCGGGAAGGCTACACCTTC.

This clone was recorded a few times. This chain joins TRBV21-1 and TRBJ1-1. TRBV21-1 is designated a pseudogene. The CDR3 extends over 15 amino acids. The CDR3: CASTPRRTANTEAFF. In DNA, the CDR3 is TGTGCCAGCACCCCTAGGAGGACGGCGAACACTGAAGCTTTCTTT.

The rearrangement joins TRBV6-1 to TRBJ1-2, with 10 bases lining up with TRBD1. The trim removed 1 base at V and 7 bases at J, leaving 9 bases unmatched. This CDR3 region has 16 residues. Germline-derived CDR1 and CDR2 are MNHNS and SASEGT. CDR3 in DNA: TGTGCCAGCAGTGAAGACGACAGGGGGCTATTTGGTGGCTACACCTTC. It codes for CASSEDDRGLFGGYTF.

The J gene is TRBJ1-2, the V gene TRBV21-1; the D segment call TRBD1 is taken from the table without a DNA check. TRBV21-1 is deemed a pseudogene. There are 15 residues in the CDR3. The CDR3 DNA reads TGTGCCAGCAGCACCCAGACAGGGCTTGCCTATGGCTACACCTTC. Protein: CASSTQTGLAYGYTF.

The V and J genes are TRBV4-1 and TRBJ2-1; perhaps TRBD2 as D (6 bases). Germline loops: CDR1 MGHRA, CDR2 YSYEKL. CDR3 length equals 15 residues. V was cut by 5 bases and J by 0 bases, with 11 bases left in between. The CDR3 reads CASSLGLTSYNEQFF. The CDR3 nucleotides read TGCGCCAGCAGCTTGGGACTGACCTCCTACAATGAGCAGTTCTTC.

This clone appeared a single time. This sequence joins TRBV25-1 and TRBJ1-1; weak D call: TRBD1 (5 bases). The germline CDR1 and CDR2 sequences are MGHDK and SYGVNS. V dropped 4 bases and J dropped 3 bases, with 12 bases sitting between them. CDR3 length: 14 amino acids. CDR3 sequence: CASSVTRVYTEAFF. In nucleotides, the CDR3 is TGTGCCAGCAGTGTCACCAGGGTCTACACTGAAGCTTTCTTT. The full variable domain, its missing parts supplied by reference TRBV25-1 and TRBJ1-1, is EADIYQTPRYLVIGTGKKITLECSQTMGHDKMYWYQQDPGMELHLIHYSYGVNSTEKGDLSSESTVSRIRTEHFPLTLESARPSHTSQYLCASSVTRVYTEAFFGQGTRLTVV.

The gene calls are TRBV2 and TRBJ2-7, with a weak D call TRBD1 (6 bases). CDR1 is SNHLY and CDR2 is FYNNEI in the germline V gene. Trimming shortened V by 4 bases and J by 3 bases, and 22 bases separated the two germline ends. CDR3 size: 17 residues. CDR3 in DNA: TGTGCCAGCAGTGGGGCCCCTCCGGACAGAAGCTTCTACGAGCAGTACTTC. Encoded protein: CASSGAPPDRSFYEQYF.

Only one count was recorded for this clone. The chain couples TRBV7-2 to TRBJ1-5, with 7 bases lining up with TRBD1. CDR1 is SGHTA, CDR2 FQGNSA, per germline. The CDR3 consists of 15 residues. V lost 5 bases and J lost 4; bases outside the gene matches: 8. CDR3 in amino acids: CASSLGQDTNQPQHF. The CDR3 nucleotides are TGTGCCAGCAGCCTTGGACAGGACACTAATCAGCCCCAGCATTTT.

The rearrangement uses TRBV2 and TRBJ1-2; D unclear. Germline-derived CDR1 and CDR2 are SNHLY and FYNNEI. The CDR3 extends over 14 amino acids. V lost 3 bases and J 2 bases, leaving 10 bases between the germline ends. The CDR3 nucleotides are TGTGCCAGCAGTGATCCCGGGGTAAACTATGGCTACACCTTC. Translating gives CASSDPGVNYGYTF.

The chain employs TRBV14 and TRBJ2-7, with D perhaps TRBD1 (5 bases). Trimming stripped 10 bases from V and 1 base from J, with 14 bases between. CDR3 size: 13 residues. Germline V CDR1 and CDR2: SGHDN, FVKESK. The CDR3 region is CATGIQGSYEQYF. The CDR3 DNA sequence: TGTGCCACAGGGATCCAGGGATCCTACGAGCAGTACTTC.

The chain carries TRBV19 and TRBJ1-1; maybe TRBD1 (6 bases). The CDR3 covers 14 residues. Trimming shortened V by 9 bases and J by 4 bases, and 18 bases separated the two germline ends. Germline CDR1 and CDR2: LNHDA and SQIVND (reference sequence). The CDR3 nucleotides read TGTGCCAGCATGAAAACAGGGTTGGGCACTGAAGCTTTCTTT. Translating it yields CASMKTGLGTEAFF. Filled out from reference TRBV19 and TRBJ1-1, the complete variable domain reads DGGITQSPKYLFRKEGQNVTLSCEQNLNHDAMYWYRQDPGQGLRLIYYSQIVNDFQKGDIAEGYSVSREKKESFPLTVTSAQKNPTAFYLCASMKTGLGTEAFFGQGTRLTVV.